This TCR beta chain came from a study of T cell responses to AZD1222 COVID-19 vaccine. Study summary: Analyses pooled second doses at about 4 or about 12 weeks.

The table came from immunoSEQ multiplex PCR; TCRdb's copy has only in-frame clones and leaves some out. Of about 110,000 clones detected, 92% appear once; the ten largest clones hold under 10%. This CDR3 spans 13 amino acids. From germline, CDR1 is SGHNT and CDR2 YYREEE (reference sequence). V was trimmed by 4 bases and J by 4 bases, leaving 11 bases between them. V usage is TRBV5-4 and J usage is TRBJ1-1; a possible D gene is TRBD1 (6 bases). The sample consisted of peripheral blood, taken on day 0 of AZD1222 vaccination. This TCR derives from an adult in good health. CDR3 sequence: CASSPGGGTEAFF. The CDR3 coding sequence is TGTGCCAGCAGCCCGGGGGGCGGCACTGAAGCTTTCTTT.